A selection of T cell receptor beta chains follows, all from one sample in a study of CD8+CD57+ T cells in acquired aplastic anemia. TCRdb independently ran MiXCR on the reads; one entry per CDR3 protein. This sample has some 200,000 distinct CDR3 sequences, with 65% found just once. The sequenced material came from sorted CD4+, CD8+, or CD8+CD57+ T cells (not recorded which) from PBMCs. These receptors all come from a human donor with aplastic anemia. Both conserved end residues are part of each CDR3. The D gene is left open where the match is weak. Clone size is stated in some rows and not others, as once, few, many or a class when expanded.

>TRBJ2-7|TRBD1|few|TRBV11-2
CASSQTGYEQYF
TGTGCCAGCAGCCAGACAGGGTACGAGCAGTACTTC
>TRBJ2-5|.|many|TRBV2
CASSGERGVQETQYF
TGTGCCAGCAGTGGCGAGAGGGGAGTCCAAGAGACCCAGTACTTC
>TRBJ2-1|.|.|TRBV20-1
CSARDGGTSYNEQFF
TGCAGTGCTAGAGATGGGGGTACCTCCTACAATGAGCAGTTCTTC
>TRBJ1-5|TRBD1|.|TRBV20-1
CSAGGGKGANSNQPQHF
TGCAGTGCTGGAGGGGGGAAGGGGGCAAATAGCAATCAGCCCCAGCATTTT
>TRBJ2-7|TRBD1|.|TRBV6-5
CASTADRGPDEQYF
TGTGCCAGCACCGCCGACAGGGGGCCCGACGAGCAGTACTTC
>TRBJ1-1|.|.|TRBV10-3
CASSYNWGGTNTEAFF
TGTGCCAGCAGTTACAACTGGGGTGGTACGAACACTGAAGCTTTCTTT
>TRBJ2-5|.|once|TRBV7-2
CASSFLQSETKYF
TGTGCCAGCAGCTTCTTACAGAGCGAGACCAAGTACTTC
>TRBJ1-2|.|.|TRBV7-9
CAIRQSYGYTF
TGTGCCATCCGACAGTCCTATGGCTACACCTTC
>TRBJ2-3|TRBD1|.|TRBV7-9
CASSTRTGSDTQYF
TGTGCCAGCAGCACCCGGACAGGGTCAGATACGCAGTATTTT
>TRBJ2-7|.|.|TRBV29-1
CSVSVGYEQYF
TGCAGCGTTAGTGTCGGCTACGAGCAGTACTTC
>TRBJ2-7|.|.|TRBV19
CASSSLLSPYEQYF
TGTGCCAGTAGTAGCCTGCTTTCCCCCTACGAGCAGTACTTC
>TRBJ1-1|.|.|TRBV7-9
CASSFSSGGEAFF
TGTGCCAGCAGCTTCAGTTCGGGTGGTGAAGCTTTCTTT
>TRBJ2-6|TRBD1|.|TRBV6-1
CASSAGTAISGANVLTF
TGTGCCAGCAGTGCCGGGACAGCTATCTCTGGGGCCAACGTCCTGACTTTC
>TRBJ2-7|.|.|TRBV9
CASSVELGDEQYF
TGTGCCAGCAGCGTAGAGTTGGGGGACGAGCAGTACTTC
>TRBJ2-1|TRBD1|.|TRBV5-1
CASTLQGNEQFF
TGCGCCAGCACCCTACAGGGGAACGAGCAGTTCTTC
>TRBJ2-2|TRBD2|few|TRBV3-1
CASSRLAGGLFF
TGTGCCAGCAGCCGCCTAGCGGGGGGGCTGTTTTTT
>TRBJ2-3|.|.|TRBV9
CASSAGLSRTDTQYF
TGTGCCAGCAGCGCCGGACTTTCCCGCACAGATACGCAGTATTTT
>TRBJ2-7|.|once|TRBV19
CASSEGEGEQYF
TGTGCCAGTAGTGAAGGGGAAGGCGAGCAGTACTTC
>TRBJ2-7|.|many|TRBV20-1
CSARARQGGYEQYF
TGCAGTGCTAGAGCCAGGCAGGGTGGGTACGAGCAGTACTTC
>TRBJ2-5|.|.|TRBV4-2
CARNQLGEPETQYF
TGTGCCAGAAACCAACTCGGGGAACCAGAGACCCAGTACTTC
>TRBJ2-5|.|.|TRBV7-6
CASSYQETQYF
TGTGCCAGCAGCTACCAAGAGACCCAGTACTTC
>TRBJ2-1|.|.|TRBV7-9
CASSPPGRAIDNEQFF
TGTGCCAGCAGCCCCCCGGGCAGGGCGATAGACAATGAGCAGTTCTTC
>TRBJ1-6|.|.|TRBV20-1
CSARDRKGTSPLHF
TGCAGTGCTAGAGATCGGAAAGGGACCTCACCCCTCCACTTT
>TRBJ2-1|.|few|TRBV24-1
CATSDLQGGVAEQFF
TGTGCCACCAGTGATTTGCAAGGGGGGGTAGCGGAGCAGTTCTTC
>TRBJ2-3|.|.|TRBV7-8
CASSPGPKGDQPQYF
TGTGCCAGCAGCCCCGGCCCCAAGGGGGATCAGCCCCAGTATTTT
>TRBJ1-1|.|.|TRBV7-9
CALQDRSTSEAFF
TGTGCCCTTCAGGATCGGAGCACTTCTGAAGCTTTCTTT
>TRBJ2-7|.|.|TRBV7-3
CASRDKRGVWEQYF
TGTGCCAGCAGGGACAAGCGCGGGGTGTGGGAGCAGTACTTC
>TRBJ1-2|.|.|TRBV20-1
CSAGQTGLTEGYTF
TGCAGTGCTGGACAGACAGGCTTAACGGAGGGCTACACCTTC
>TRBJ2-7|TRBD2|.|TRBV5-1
CASSKGTSGGYEQYF
TGCGCCAGCAGCAAAGGGACTAGCGGGGGATACGAGCAGTACTTC
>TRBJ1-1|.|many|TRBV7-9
CASSFSGANTEAFF
TGTGCCAGCAGCTTTTCAGGGGCGAACACTGAAGCTTTCTTT
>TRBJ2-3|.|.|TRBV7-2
CASSSSPNTDTQYF
TGTGCCAGCAGCTCCTCCCCCAACACAGATACGCAGTATTTT
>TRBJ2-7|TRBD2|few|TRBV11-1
CASSEYGPGLATWPYEQYF
TGTGCCAGCAGTGAATATGGCCCCGGACTAGCGACATGGCCTTACGAGCAGTACTTC
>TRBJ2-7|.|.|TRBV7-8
CASSLAPGSHYEQYF
TGTGCCAGCAGCTTAGCACCGGGGTCTCACTACGAGCAGTACTTC
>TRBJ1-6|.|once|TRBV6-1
CASRETASSPLHF
TGTGCCAGCAGGGAGACAGCTAGTTCACCCCTCCACTTT
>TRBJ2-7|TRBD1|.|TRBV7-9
CASSLGTGRSEQYF
TGTGCCAGCAGCTTAGGGACAGGGCGGAGTGAGCAGTACTTC
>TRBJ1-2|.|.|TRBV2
CASSEDSGEYYGYTF
TGTGCCAGCAGTGAAGATTCAGGGGAGTACTATGGCTACACCTTC
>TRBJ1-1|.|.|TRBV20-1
CSARDAGSVAEAFF
TGCAGTGCTAGAGATGCAGGGTCAGTCGCTGAAGCTTTCTTT
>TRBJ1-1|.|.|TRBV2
CASSEVNTEAFF
TGTGCCAGCAGTGAGGTGAACACTGAAGCTTTCTTC
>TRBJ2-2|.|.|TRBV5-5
CASSSETGELFF
TGTGCCAGCAGCAGTGAGACCGGGGAGCTGTTTTTT
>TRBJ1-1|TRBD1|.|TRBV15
CATSSSRSGQGYTEAFF
TGTGCCACCAGCAGCTCCAGGTCGGGACAGGGATACACTGAAGCTTTCTTT
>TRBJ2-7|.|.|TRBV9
CASSSGEGWGLGYEQYF
TGTGCCAGCAGCTCCGGAGAGGGTTGGGGGCTGGGGTACGAGCAGTACTTC
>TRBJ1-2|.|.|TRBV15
CATSRDLGFDGRHGYTF
TGTGCCACCAGCAGAGATCTTGGTTTCGACGGGCGCCACGGCTACACCTTC
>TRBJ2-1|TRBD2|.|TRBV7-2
CASSLGLAAYNEQFF
TGTGCCAGCAGCCTCGGACTAGCGGCTTACAATGAGCAGTTCTTC